This TCR beta chain was obtained from a study of tissue T cells after allogeneic stem cell transplantation. Findings of the study overall: This small cohort was clinically heterogeneous, and sampling depth was a limitation.

Time point: mouse harvest day 7 after allogeneic transplant. Mouse grafts combined 10^7 T-cell-depleted bone marrow cells with 10^6 splenic CD5+ T cells. The germline V gene encodes CDR1 KGHPV and CDR2 FQNQEV (reference sequence). The CDR3 totals 15 residues. The V gene end was trimmed by 0 bases and the J gene end by 4 bases; junction bases not matched to a gene: 2. Note on this clone: Its antigen is not identified. Gene names are mouse gene names. The CDR3 end lies 1 residue beyond the end of the read and is filled in from the germline J gene.

Measured with immunoSEQ multiplex PCR; TCRdb has only the in-frame clones, and not every one. The sample yields a few thousand clones, around 50% seen once. The gene calls are TRBV26 and TRBJ1-4; TRBD1 agrees at 7 bases. What was sequenced was gut tissue. This sequence originates from a female BALB/c mouse given C57BL/6 T cells with graft-versus-host disease after an allogeneic hematopoietic cell transplant. The covered CDR3 bases are TGTGCCAGCAGTCTGTCAGGGGGCGGCAACGAAAGATTATTT. This encodes CASSLSGGGNERLF. The entire CDR3 reads CASSLSGGGNERLFF.